This TCR beta chain was observed in a study of cytotoxic CD8 clonotypes in ibrutinib-treated CLL. Overall study context: Recorded responses included 24 partial and 2 complete; following median around 68 months, approximately 14 stayed remitted and roughly twelve progressed.

The data were produced by immunoSEQ multiplex PCR, yet TCRdb's version contains in-frame clones alone and is incomplete. The sample includes about 300,000 clones, around 76% seen only once; the top ten take about 5%. Concerning this clone itself: The antigen is unknown.

Study-level findings and limits: Age-matched healthy donor levels were exceeded by baseline clonality, which tracked circulating CD8+ T-cell counts. Clonality was higher at ibrutinib response and returned toward baseline at progression. Public clonotypes, rarely seen, contracted or held steady on treatment.

The clonotype originates from a human donor with chronic lymphocytic leukemia. The sample was PBMCs, taken at disease progression, from a patient treated with ibrutinib.

The CDR3: CASRRQGADIQYF. The CDR3 region has the DNA TGTGCCAGTAGGAGACAGGGGGCTGACATTCAGTACTTC. V usage is TRBV19 and J usage is TRBJ2-4; 10 nucleotides agree with TRBD1. Germline CDR1 LNHDA, CDR2 SQIVND (reference sequence). The V gene end was trimmed by 6 bases and the J gene end by 8 bases; junction bases not matched to a gene: 4. The CDR3 is 13 residues long.